This T cell receptor (beta chain) was profiled in a study of tumor and adjacent non-tumor tissue in lung cancer. About the study: Histology: under 15 adenocarcinoma, a couple of squamous cell carcinoma, 1 small cell lung cancer.

The template was RNA from unsorted bulk tissue. This non-tumor lung sample came from over 3 cm beyond the tumor edge. This CDR3 is 13 amino acids long. CDR1 and CDR2 from the germline V gene are KGHDR and SFDVKD. With V trimmed by 9 bases and J by 5 bases, 7 bases remained unmatched. The library came from three nested PCR rounds adapted from ARM-PCR protocols. TCRdb reprocessed the multiplex PCR reads via MiXCR and lists one record per CDR3 protein. The data show 110,000 or so distinct CDR3 sequences, about 64% seen once. This sequence originates from a man aged 55 to 70 with non-small cell lung cancer. Sequenced material: distant non-tumor lung tissue. V is TRBV24-1 and J is TRBJ1-2; the match to TRBD1 covers 8 bases. DNA for the CDR3: TGTGCCACCTGGACAGGGAGCCCGTATGGCTACACCTTC. Amino acid sequence: CATWTGSPYGYTF.